A selection of T cell receptor beta chains follows, all from one sample in a study of OX40 agonist ivuxolimab in advanced cancers. Data came from immunoSEQ multiplex PCR; TCRdb stores just in-frame clones and leaves some out. Here the sample spans over 10,000 clones, around 80% being singletons. The starting material was CD4+ or CD8+ T cells sorted from blood, obtained in a trial of the OX40 agonist ivuxolimab. The source is an adult with an advanced solid tumor such as melanoma, head and neck, liver or kidney cancer. Both conserved end residues are part of each CDR3. The size of a clone is reported for some rows only, either as once, few or many, or as a class for expanded clones.

TRBV11-3	-	TRBJ2-2	12	CASSLEAGELFF
TRBV27	-	TRBJ2-5	16	CASSPRLAGAKETQYF
TRBV13	once	TRBJ2-5	15	CASSSRDSTQETQYF
TRBV13	-	TRBJ2-7	15	CASSFAPGTSYEQYF
TRBV7-6	-	TRBJ2-1	17	CASSFSLAGGIYNEQFF
TRBV7-6	-	TRBJ2-7	15	CASSPGPLSSYEQYF
TRBV27	-	TRBJ1-4	15	CASSGTSTTNEKLFF
TRBV18	-	TRBJ2-7	15	CASSPPGTGGYEQYF
TRBV29-1	once	TRBJ1-1	13	CSVEGKGNTEAFF
TRBV13	-	TRBJ2-1	15	CASSLGWGLYNEQFF
TRBV7-7	-	TRBJ2-2	19	CASSSSPSGDLTNTGELFF
TRBV29-1	-	TRBJ1-2	14	CSVGEAYFNYGYTF
TRBV6-5	once	TRBJ2-7	15	CASSYIGSGGWEQYF
TRBV9	once	TRBJ2-1	15	CASSATSGVRREQFF
TRBV5-6	-	TRBJ2-2	13	CASLDTNTGELFF
TRBV27	few	TRBJ2-1	16	CASSRLAGATYNEQFF
TRBV19	hyperexpanded	TRBJ1-2	13	CASNSGRTDGYTF
TRBV4-1	once	TRBJ2-5	14	CASSQVSGEETQYF
TRBV27	hyperexpanded	TRBJ2-2	17	CASSSNTGGLNTGELFF
TRBV23-1	medium-sized	TRBJ1-5	16	CASSQSLRADNQPQHF
TRBV14	-	TRBJ2-1	12	CASSQAAGGQFF
TRBV6-6	-	TRBJ2-1	13	CASSYGGTSGTFF
TRBV7-9	-	TRBJ2-5	15	CAITTGTSGGRTQYF
TRBV9	-	TRBJ1-1	14	CASVRGSMNTEAFF
TRBV7-9	-	TRBJ2-3	16	CASSSTEGPRADTQYF
TRBV25-1	-	TRBJ2-7	15	CASTPVGGAPYEQYF
TRBV6-5	-	TRBJ2-3	11	CASSYPDTQYF
TRBV2	-	TRBJ1-1	15	CASSEAVRANTEAFF
TRBV5-6	once	TRBJ2-7	13	CASSLESFPEQYF
TRBV13	-	TRBJ2-7	15	CASSSLGQGGHEQYF
TRBV9	-	TRBJ2-1	16	CASSVWPGGGYNEQFF
TRBV6-1	-	TRBJ2-2	15	CASSALGPNTGELFF
TRBV29-1	-	TRBJ2-7	12	CSVQGGTYEQYF
TRBV19	-	TRBJ2-7	13	CASSTGQPYEQYF
TRBV9	-	TRBJ1-1	15	CASSATGVRSTEAFF
TRBV9	once	TRBJ2-1	20	CASSPSGLAGVSSSYNEQFF
TRBV13	medium-sized	TRBJ1-2	14	CASSEQQGGYGYTF